This T cell receptor (beta chain) was profiled in a study of CD8 T cells in ankylosing spondylitis. Turning to this clonotype: Its specificity is not known.

General study findings and limits: Within ankylosing spondylitis blood, a TCR beta motif made up of eight highly homologous variants appeared to be characteristic. Some motif variants had been reported before (in reactive arthritis synovial fluid and blood).

A single record per CDR3 protein comes from TCRdb applying MiXCR to the 5' RACE reads. The sample carries about 540,000 distinct CDR3 sequences, over 9.5% recorded once. This CDR3 is built from 15 residues. Trimming stripped 0 bases from V and 3 bases from J, with 12 bases between. Germline V lookup: CDR1 SGDLS, CDR2 YYNGEE. Sequencing was carried out using blood, either unsorted or a sorted T cell fraction (not recorded which). The sequence was obtained from a male donor with ankylosing spondylitis. The V and J genes are TRBV9 and TRBJ1-1, with a possible D match to TRBD1 (5 bases). CDR3 residues: CASSVVAGSDTEAFF. In nucleotides, the CDR3 is TGTGCCAGCAGCGTAGTTGCAGGGTCGGACACTGAAGCTTTCTTT. The variable domain in full, completed from reference TRBV9 and TRBJ1-1, reads DSGVTQTPKHLITATGQRVTLRCSPRSGDLSVYWYQQSLDQGLQFLIQYYNGEERAKGNILERFSAQQFPDLHSELNLSSLELGDSALYFCASSVVAGSDTEAFFGQGTRLTVV.